This entry concerns a single T cell receptor (beta chain). The target of this receptor is not known. It has no much larger one-base neighbor in the sample; base qualities were not kept. Sequenced on an Illumina NovaSeq 6000. TCRalpha and TCRbeta cDNA libraries were constructed by 5'RACE with constant-segment primers, with sample barcodes and unique molecular identifiers being introduced. Trizol reagent was used to extract RNA from every sample. Library amplification was performed in two PCR steps, and a second sample barcode and Illumina TruSeq adapters were introduced in the second step. Sequencing of libraries was performed on an Illumina NovaSeq with 2 x 150 bp paired-end reads. Per the source publication's procedure: The reads were demultiplexed and collapsed into UMI-guided consensus sequences using migec v1.2.7. Using mixcr v2.1.11, UMI consensuses were aligned to TRA and TRB V and J templates and then assembled into clonotypes. A clonotype was counted as expanded or contracted only if both edgeR and NoisET called the change significant, with noise models trained on biological replicates. For edgeR calls, the thresholds were a false discovery rate-adjusted p below 0.01 and a log2 fold-change of 1. As an exploratory analysis of dynamics, PCA with hierarchical clustering was applied to max-normalized trajectories of the 1000 most abundant clonotypes. Each responding clone was given a CD4 or CD8 phenotype based on the CD4+ and CD8+ repertoires, which had been sequenced separately. TCRdb redid the processing of the public reads, applying fastp at Q25 and MiXCR, and retained in-frame beta chains. Duplicate CDR3 protein sequences are folded into a single record with the most common DNA and genes. It is TCRdb's table, rather than the study itself, that gives the V and J calls and clone size. Present in this sample are 150,000 to 200,000 distinct CDR3 sequences, roughly 31% of which were seen just once. The ten largest make up approximately 12% of the sample.

This entry is derived from a study of T-cell memory formation after mild COVID-19 (dated by TCRdb to 2020 to 2022). Context from the whole study: TCR sequence clusters from the two donors were found to be largely donor specific. The cohort comprised two young, previously healthy adult volunteers, one female and one male. T-cell clones expanding and contracting after mild COVID-19 in two donors were tracked by longitudinal TCRalpha and TCRbeta repertoire sequencing. Here is what the overall study found, with its caveats: The second-wave clones that peaked on day 37 were not confirmed to be SARS-CoV-2 specific. Some responding clones were detected in pre-infection memory, suggesting pre-existing cross-reactive memory T cells joined the SARS-CoV-2 response. Contracting CD4+ clones appeared mostly in the CM and EM memory subsets, whereas CD8+ clones were enriched in EMRA. Balanced CD4/CD8 phenotypes were observed for clones contracting from day 15 to 85, whereas a bias towards CD4+ was observed for a second wave of clones expanding from day 15 to 37. Only a couple of mild cases were covered by the study, and larger cohorts that include severe cases with pre-infection samples were considered necessary.

Ficoll-Paque density gradient centrifugation was used to isolate PBMCs. The CDR3 runs 16 residues from the cysteine to the phenylalanine. Of the read, only the CDR3 DNA is kept; its 48 bases are in frame from base 1. Trimming accounts for 6 bases at V and 7 bases at J, while the number of junction bases matched to no gene is 13. The sample consisted of PBMCs or a T cell subset sorted from them (not recorded which). The sequence derives from an adult woman who had mild COVID-19 (a few samples of this study predate the infection). The sample titles of this study are shuffled in the database, so cell type and time point are left out; the donor was told from shared clones. This receptor chain uses TRBV12-3 or TRBV12-4 and TRBJ2-5, with 11 bases in between that match TRBD2. The nucleotide sequence reads TGTGCCAGCAGACACAGACTAGCGGGGAGAAAGGGGACCCAGTACTTC. Its amino acids are CASRHRLAGRKGTQYF.